The 21 T cell receptor beta chains in this list originate from one sample, sequenced in a study of cytomegalovirus exposure and HLA in healthy donors. The PCR employed 60 Vbeta primers together with 13 Jbeta primers. Using immunoSEQ multiplex PCR, the repertoire was profiled, and TCRdb retains in-frame clones only, with some absent. This sample carries some 170,000 clones, about 65% of them seen once, and the ten largest clones take approximately 3%. The sequenced material came from PBMCs. Source of these receptors: a woman in her 30s in good health and CMV-seronegative.

This rearrangement joins TRBV7-9 to TRBJ1-1; 8 positions agree with TRBD1. From germline, CDR1 is SEHNR and CDR2 FQNEAQ (reference sequence). This CDR3 spans 15 amino acids. V was clipped by 5 bases and J by 1 base; unmatched bases: 6. CDR3 loop: CASSTRTGPNTEAFF. The CDR3 bases are TGTGCCAGCAGCACTCGGACAGGGCCGAACACTGAAGCTTTCTTT.

The chain combines TRBV2 with TRBJ2-2; possibly TRBD1 for D (5 bases). Germline assignment: CDR1 SNHLY and CDR2 FYNNEI. This CDR3 is 13 amino acids long. The V and J ends lost 8 bases and 2 bases respectively, with 9 bases between them. CDR3 residues: CASPDINTGELFF. The CDR3 bases are TGTGCCAGCCCGGACATAAACACCGGGGAGCTGTTTTTT.

The chain couples TRBV6-5 to TRBJ2-5, with no clear D. The length of the CDR3 is 12 residues. V was pared by 6 bases and J by 11 bases, with 16 bases between. The germline CDR1 and CDR2 sequences are MNHEY and SVGAGI. DNA for the CDR3: TGTGCCAGCAGATCACCGGGTGAGGAGCAGTACTTC. Translation gives CASRSPGEEQYF.

The chain joins TRBV19 to TRBJ2-7; D might be TRBD2 (5 bases). There are 14 residues in the CDR3. From germline, CDR1 is LNHDA and CDR2 SQIVND (reference sequence). Trimming left V 3 bases short and J 0 bases short, with 9 bases between. CDR3 amino acids: CASSIDGSSYEQYF. The CDR3 DNA reads as TGTGCCAGTAGTATCGATGGGAGCTCCTACGAGCAGTACTTC.

The chain recombines TRBV7-2 with TRBJ2-3; perhaps TRBD2 as D (6 bases). Per germline, CDR1 SGHTA and CDR2 FQGNSA. V was clipped by 1 base and J by 0 bases, with 11 bases between them. CDR3 size: 16 residues. CDR3 nucleotides: TGTGCCAGCAGCTTAGTAGCGGCGGGTAGCACAGATACGCAGTATTTT. Encoded protein: CASSLVAAGSTDTQYF.

The genes are TRBV7-6 and TRBJ2-1; TRBD2 is a possible D gene (6 bases). Germline V CDR1 and CDR2: SGHVS, FNYEAQ. Trimming cost V 2 bases and J 8 bases, with 13 bases left between them. This CDR3 comprises 14 residues. The CDR3 bases are TGTGCCAGCAGCTTATTGACTAGTAGCTATGAGCAGTTCTTC. Its translation: CASSLLTSSYEQFF.

CDR3 bases: TGTGCCAGCTCACCGGTAACAGGGAGCTCCTACGAGCAGTACTTC. It yields the protein CASSPVTGSSYEQYF. The chain combines TRBV18 with TRBJ2-7, with D possibly being TRBD1 (6 bases). This CDR3 has 15 amino acids. From germline, CDR1 is KGHSH and CDR2 LQKENI. Trimming took 3 bases from V and 0 from J, leaving 12 bases between them.

The rearrangement links TRBV4-2 to TRBJ1-1; the D is unclear. The CDR3 is made up of 15 amino acids. Trimming cost V 1 base and J 0 bases, with 9 bases left between them. The germline gives CDR1 LGHNA, CDR2 YNFKEQ. CDR3: CASSQGNNMNTEAFF. The CDR3, as DNA: TGTGCCAGCAGCCAAGGCAACAACATGAACACTGAAGCTTTCTTT.

There are a few counts of this clone. The chain combines TRBV4-1 with TRBJ2-7; a possible D gene is TRBD1 (6 bases). Trimming removed 4 bases at V and 5 bases at J, with 18 bases between. The CDR3 extends over 15 amino acids. Germline V gene data show CDR1 as MGHRA and CDR2 as YSYEKL. The CDR3 region is CASSRDRIFNHEQYF. The CDR3 DNA reads TGCGCCAGCAGCCGAGACAGGATCTTCAACCACGAGCAGTACTTC.

The table lists this clone with a few counts. The gene calls are TRBV14 and TRBJ2-5; D is ambiguous. Gene TRBJ2-7 matches the end of the DNA better, so the J call may be wrong. Germline V CDR1 and CDR2: SGHDN, FVKESK. This CDR3 is 14 amino acids long. Here the CDR3 reads CASSRTTISYEQYF. The CDR3 DNA follows: TGTGCCAGCAGCCGAACAACTATCTCCTACGAGCAGTACTTC.

This chain links TRBV5-5 with TRBJ2-3; TRBD2 matches at 10 bases. Per the germline V gene, CDR1 is SGHKS and CDR2 is YYEKEE (reference sequence). The CDR3 length is 15 residues. V shed 4 bases, J shed 4 bases, and the junction held 6 bases outside the gene matches. The CDR3 reads CASSALAGRPDTQYF. CDR3 DNA: TGTGCCAGCAGCGCACTAGCGGGGAGGCCAGATACGCAGTATTTT. Based on the CDR3 plus reference TRBV5-5 and TRBJ2-3, the full variable domain is DAGVTQSPTHLIKTRGQQVTLRCSPISGHKSVSWYQQVLGQGPQFIFQYYEKEERGRGNFPDRFSARQFPNYSSELNVNALLLGDSALYLCASSALAGRPDTQYFGPGTRLTVL.

The chain combines TRBV29-1 with TRBJ2-1; D unresolved. The CDR3 has 11 amino acids. Germline V gives CDR1 SQVTM, CDR2 ANQGSEA. Trimming left V 4 bases short and J 4 bases short, with 5 bases between. CDR3 amino acids: CSVAVYNEQFF. The CDR3 DNA follows: TGCAGCGTTGCGGTGTACAATGAGCAGTTCTTC.

J is TRBJ2-7 and V is TRBV7-2, with D hard to call. V lost 5 bases to trimming and J lost 2 bases, with 10 bases between them. This CDR3 comprises 13 residues. CDR1 is SGHTA, CDR2 FQGNSA, per germline. The CDR3 sequence: CASSRLATYEQYF. The CDR3 DNA reads TGTGCCAGCAGCCGATTAGCTACCTACGAGCAGTACTTC.

The genes are TRBV9 and TRBJ1-3; possibly TRBD1 for D (5 bases). Looked up from germline, CDR1 is SGDLS and CDR2 is YYNGEE. Trimming took 3 bases from V and 0 from J, leaving 13 bases between them. The CDR3 is made up of 16 amino acids. The CDR3 sequence is CASSALGGYSGNTIYF. The CDR3, as DNA: TGTGCCAGCAGCGCCCTGGGGGGTTACTCTGGAAACACCATATATTTT.

The rearrangement links TRBV5-1 to TRBJ1-1; D not resolved. Trimming left V 2 bases short and J 8 bases short, with 19 bases between. Per the germline V gene, CDR1 is SGHRS and CDR2 is YFSETQ. The CDR3 is 15 residues long. DNA of the CDR3: TGCGCCAGCAGCTTCGCGTCTCCGGGAGAATTGGAAGCTTTCTTT. As protein: CASSFASPGELEAFF.

This CDR3 is CASSFYGPWTEAFF. CDR3 DNA sequence: TGCGCCAGCAGCTTTTATGGGCCATGGACTGAAGCTTTCTTT. The chain combines TRBV5-1 with TRBJ1-1; D gene ambiguous. The CDR3 is 14 residues long. Looked up from germline, CDR1 is SGHRS and CDR2 is YFSETQ. With 2 bases removed from V and 5 bases from J, the gap between germline ends came to 13 bases.

The chain is built from TRBV6-5 and TRBJ1-3; possibly TRBD1 for D (5 bases). This CDR3 region has 15 residues. V gave up 3 bases and J gave up 3 bases, with 12 bases separating them. Germline CDR1 reads MNHEY; CDR2 reads SVGAGI. Here the CDR3 reads CASSYQGLGGNTIYF. The CDR3 DNA reads TGTGCCAGCAGTTATCAGGGTCTCGGTGGAAACACCATATATTTT.

The chain links TRBV28 to TRBJ2-1, with 11 bases lining up with TRBD2. CDR1 MDHEN and CDR2 SYDVKM come from the germline V gene. The CDR3 totals 16 residues. J lost 10 bases, V lost 5 bases, and 13 bases had no gene match. The DNA for the CDR3 is TGTGCCAGCAGTCCCGGTGGTAGCGGGAGGGTTTACGAGCAGTTCTTC. As protein: CASSPGGSGRVYEQFF. The full variable domain, completed using reference TRBV28 and TRBJ2-1, is DVKVTQSSRYLVKRTGEKVFLECVQDMDHENMFWYRQDPGLGLRLIYFSYDVKMKEKGDIPEGYSVSREKKERFSLILESASTNQTSMYLCASSPGGSGRVYEQFFGPGTRLTVL.

J is TRBJ2-2 and V is TRBV5-6, with 13 bases aligning to TRBD2. This CDR3 has 17 amino acids. CDR1 SGHDT and CDR2 YYEEEE come from the germline V gene. The V segment lost 5 bases and the J segment 5 bases; nucleotides outside the gene matches: 9. The CDR3 DNA is TGTGCCAGCAGGCAAACTAGCGGGGGGGGTCGGACCGGGGAGCTGTTTTTT. This encodes CASRQTSGGGRTGELFF. The whole variable domain, filled in from reference TRBV5-6 and TRBJ2-2, reads DAGVTQSPTHLIKTRGQQVTLRCSPKSGHDTVSWYQQALGQGPQFIFQYYEEEERQRGNFPDRFSGHQFPNYSSELNVNALLLGDSALYLCASRQTSGGGRTGELFFGEGSRLTVL.

The genes are TRBV5-5 and TRBJ2-3; no clear D. V was cut by 0 bases and J by 0 bases, with 11 bases left in between. Germline lookup yields CDR1 SGHKS and CDR2 YYEKEE (reference sequence). This CDR3 comprises 16 residues. The CDR3 nucleotides read TGTGCCAGCAGCTTGGAAGGAGTATTTAGCACAGATACGCAGTATTTT. The encoded protein is CASSLEGVFSTDTQYF.

The chain couples TRBV30 to TRBJ2-1, with a weak D call TRBD1 (6 bases). This CDR3 spans 13 amino acids. Germline CDR1 reads GTSNPN; CDR2 reads SVGIG (reference sequence). Deletions cut 2 bases from V and 8 bases from J, with 13 bases between. CDR3 in amino acids: CAWSLGAVHEQFF. CDR3 sequence (DNA): TGTGCCTGGAGTTTGGGGGCCGTACATGAGCAGTTCTTC.